This T cell receptor (beta chain) was retrieved from a study of regulatory T cells in long-lasting Graves disease. Study-wide background: New Graves' disease cases had less than 3 months of antithyroid drugs.

Study-wide points: Sharing of public clonotypes was greater in persistent patients (around 3,000) than in new patients (around 890).

The V gene's germline CDR1 is DFQATT and CDR2 SNEGSKA (reference sequence). Trimming cost V 5 bases and J 7 bases; bases outside gene matches: 17. The CDR3 spans 17 residues. This clonotype was seen many times. Antigen: not known. Arm-PCR with iRepertoire HTBI primers amplified the CDR3 regions for these TCR beta libraries. TCRdb reprocessed the multiplex PCR reads via MiXCR and lists one record per CDR3 protein. The repertoire has a few hundred thousand distinct CDR3 sequences, around 11% of them found once; the top ten carry around 18%. The time point is: newly diagnosed GD, antithyroid drugs for less than 3 months. Construction of the TCR library relied on RNA isolated from PBMCs. Graves' disease diagnoses used American Thyroid Association guidelines. These data are also associated with another study on T cells in Graves' hyperthyroidism and ophthalmopathy.

This clonotype was obtained from a woman aged 18-29 years with Graves disease. The chain is built from TRBV20-1 and TRBJ2-1; 10 positions match TRBD2. The material sequenced was peripheral blood mononuclear cells (PBMCs), taken at new diagnosis, from a patient treated with antithyroid drugs. The CDR3 DNA follows: TGCAGTGCTGGAGGGGCGATGGGAGCGGGGGGGCCGAATGAGCAGTTCTTC. It specifies CSAGGAMGAGGPNEQFF.